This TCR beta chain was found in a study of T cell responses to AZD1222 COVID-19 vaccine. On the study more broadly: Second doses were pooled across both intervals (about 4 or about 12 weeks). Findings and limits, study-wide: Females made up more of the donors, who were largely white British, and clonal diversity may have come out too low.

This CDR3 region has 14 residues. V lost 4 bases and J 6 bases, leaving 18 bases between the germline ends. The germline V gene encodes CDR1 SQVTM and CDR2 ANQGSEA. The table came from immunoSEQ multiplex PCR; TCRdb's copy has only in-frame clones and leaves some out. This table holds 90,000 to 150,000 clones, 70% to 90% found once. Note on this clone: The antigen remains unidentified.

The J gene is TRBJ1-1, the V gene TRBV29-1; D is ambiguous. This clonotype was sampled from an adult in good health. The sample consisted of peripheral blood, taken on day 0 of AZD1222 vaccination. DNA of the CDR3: TGCAGCGTTGGGGCAAATGCTCCCGGGGCTGAAGCTTTCTTT. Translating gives CSVGANAPGAEAFF.